The 8 T cell receptor beta chains below were found in one sample sequenced in a study of T cell changes during pregnancy in multiple sclerosis. Here immunoSEQ multiplex PCR was the method, and the copy in TCRdb shows in-frame clones only, minus some. The repertoire holds about 99,000 clones, roughly 92% seen once, with 0.99% in the top ten. Sequenced material: peripheral blood, taken after pregnancy. These receptors all come from a female donor with multiple sclerosis, enrolled in a pregnancy study.

V usage is TRBV5-1 and J usage is TRBJ2-7; TRBD2 agrees at 7 bases. The germline CDR1 and CDR2 sequences are SGHRS and YFSETQ. This CDR3 has 17 residues. J gave up 3 bases and V 3 bases, and 15 bases lay outside the gene matches. In DNA, the CDR3 is TGCGCCAGCAGCTCTTACCGAGGACTAGACGGAAACTACGAGCAGTACTTC. Translating gives CASSSYRGLDGNYEQYF.

This clone was picked up a small number of times. The chain carries TRBV19 and TRBJ2-4; D may be TRBD1 (5 bases). Trimming removed 5 bases at V and 5 bases at J, with 7 bases between. Germline CDR1 reads LNHDA; CDR2 reads SQIVND (reference sequence). The CDR3 length is 12 residues. The CDR3 DNA reads TGTGCCAGTAGTGAAGGGGAAAACATTCAGTACTTC. It yields the protein CASSEGENIQYF.

The chain uses TRBV2 and TRBJ2-5, with D perhaps matching TRBD1 (6 bases). The V and J ends lost 5 bases and 5 bases respectively, with 12 bases between them. The CDR3 is made up of 13 amino acids. Germline V gene lookup returns CDR1 SNHLY and CDR2 FYNNEI. CDR3: CASSITGFETQYF. Here the CDR3 DNA reads TGTGCCAGCAGTATCACAGGGTTCGAGACCCAGTACTTC. Full variable domain (remainder filled in from reference TRBV2 and TRBJ2-5): EPEVTQTPSHQVTQMGQEVILRCVPISNHLYFYWYRQILGQKVEFLVSFYNNEISEKSEIFDDQFSVERPDGSNFTLKIRSTKLEDSAMYFCASSITGFETQYFGPGTRLLVL.

The J gene is TRBJ1-2, the V gene TRBV7-2; TRBD1 might be the D (5 bases). Germline V gene lookup returns CDR1 SGHTA and CDR2 FQGNSA. The CDR3 spans 12 residues. V lost 3 bases and J lost 7, with 9 bases in between. The CDR3 loop is CASSFRTTGYTF. In DNA, the CDR3 is TGTGCCAGCAGCTTTAGGACAACTGGCTACACCTTC.

V gene TRBV9 combines with J gene TRBJ2-1, with D maybe TRBD1 (5 bases). Trimming left V 0 bases short and J 7 bases short, with 14 bases between. The CDR3 is 15 amino acids. Per the germline V gene, CDR1 is SGDLS and CDR2 is YYNGEE. In DNA, the CDR3 is TGTGCCAGCAGCGTAGGGACATTGGGTAATAATGAGCAGTTCTTC. It yields the protein CASSVGTLGNNEQFF.

The rearrangement links TRBV6-4 to TRBJ2-1, with 7 bases lining up with TRBD1. Unmatched junction bases numbered 9, after V lost 2 bases and J lost 8 bases. The CDR3 extends over 15 amino acids. Germline V lookup: CDR1 MRHNA, CDR2 SNTAGT. The CDR3 sequence is CASSDPGTDLHEQFF. The CDR3 DNA reads as TGTGCCAGCAGTGACCCCGGGACAGATCTCCATGAGCAGTTCTTC.

About this clone itself: Other nucleotide sequences from this sample produce the same CDR3. The chain is built from TRBV5-1 and TRBJ2-7; D possibly corresponds to TRBD1 (6 bases). This CDR3 comprises 14 residues. CDR1 is SGHRS, CDR2 YFSETQ, per germline. With 0 bases removed from V and 1 base from J, the gap between germline ends came to 8 bases. The CDR3 DNA sequence: TGCGCCAGCAGCTTGGCAGGGGAATCCTACGAGCAGTACTTC. Protein sequence: CASSLAGESYEQYF.

The chain recombines TRBV4-1 with TRBJ1-2, with a tentative D call TRBD1 (6 bases). The CDR3 consists of 17 residues. Between the trimmed V and J ends, which lost 1 base and 4 bases, there was a span of 19 bases. The germline V gene encodes CDR1 MGHRA and CDR2 YSYEKL. CDR3 region: CASSQGLIVNRAYGYTF. CDR3 sequence (DNA): TGCGCCAGCAGCCAAGGTCTAATCGTAAACAGGGCCTATGGCTACACCTTC.